Listed below are T cell receptor beta chains from one sample, sequenced in a study of T cell repertoires in cytomegalovirus infection. No antigen has been identified for these receptors. One entry per CDR3 protein, called by TCRdb with MiXCR from the reads. The sample holds 600,000 to 700,000 distinct CDR3 sequences, roughly 33% seen once. The sequencing here drew on cultured PBMCs, taken from culture after CMV antigen stimulation. The receptor source for this set is a human donor in good health (CMV status not recorded). Some clones in this sample may be carry-over from other donors' samples. The CDR3 runs from the conserved cysteine through the conserved F or W. The D gene is left open where the match is weak. The listing skips clone size in some rows; elsewhere it reads once, few, many or a size class.

clone size | J gene | D gene | V gene | CDR3 protein | CDR3 DNA
few | TRBJ1-4 | NA | TRBV7-4 | CASSFGSAEKLFF | TGTGCCAGCAGCTTCGGTAGTGCGGAAAAACTGTTTTTT
few | TRBJ1-5 | TRBD1 | TRBV20-1 | CSASESQGQGGQPQHF | TGCAGTGCTAGCGAAAGCCAGGGACAGGGGGGTCAGCCCCAGCATTTT
NA | TRBJ2-7 | NA | TRBV7-2 | CASSLETPSYEQYF | TGTGCCAGCAGCTTAGAGACACCGTCCTACGAGCAGTACTTC
NA | TRBJ2-5 | TRBD1 | TRBV2 | CANLQDRGETQYF | TGTGCCAACCTTCAGGACAGGGGAGAGACCCAGTACTTC
NA | TRBJ1-6 | NA | TRBV20-1 | CSARDPQEYSPLHF | TGCAGTGCTAGAGATCCCCAGGAATATTCACCCCTCCACTTT
NA | TRBJ2-3 | TRBD1 | TRBV5-1 | CASSLVTGGSADTQYF | TGCGCCAGCAGCTTGGTGACAGGGGGCTCGGCAGATACGCAGTATTTT
few | TRBJ2-1 | NA | TRBV12-3/TRBV12-4 | CASKRQDHSYNEQFF | TGTGCCAGCAAACGACAGGACCACTCCTACAATGAGCAGTTCTTC
NA | TRBJ1-2 | NA | TRBV12-3/TRBV12-4 | CASRSTGGNYGYTF | TGTGCCAGCAGGTCTACCGGGGGGAACTATGGCTACACCTTC
NA | TRBJ2-7 | NA | TRBV6-2/TRBV6-3 | CASSYFTGRWPSSSYEQYF | TGTGCCAGCAGTTACTTTACGGGACGATGGCCTTCGAGCTCCTACGAGCAGTACTTC
NA | TRBJ2-5 | NA | TRBV20-1 | CSARDRWGRETQYF | TGCAGTGCTAGAGATCGGTGGGGGCGAGAGACCCAGTACTTC
NA | TRBJ1-5 | NA | TRBV28 | CASSPAGKYSNQPQHF | TGTGCCAGCAGTCCGGCCGGCAAATATAGCAATCAGCCCCAGCATTTT
few | TRBJ1-1 | NA | TRBV18 | CASSRDPRAWAFF | TGTGCCAGCTCACGCGACCCAAGGGCATGGGCTTTCTTT
many | TRBJ1-6 | NA | TRBV7-2 | CASSLVVRGNSPLHF | TGTGCCAGCAGCTTAGTGGTGAGGGGGAATTCACCCCTCCACTTT
NA | TRBJ1-2 | NA | TRBV4-3 | CASSQQGGYGYTF | TGTGCCAGCAGCCAACAGGGAGGCTATGGCTACACCTTC
many | TRBJ1-3 | TRBD1 | TRBV7-8 | CASSLGTAKGYTIYF | TGTGCCAGCAGCTTGGGGACAGCAAAAGGGTACACCATATATTTT
NA | TRBJ2-4 | NA | TRBV4-3 | CASSQQVGASGAKNIQYF | TGCGCCAGCAGCCAACAGGTCGGGGCCAGCGGGGCCAAAAACATTCAGTACTTC
few | TRBJ2-5 | TRBD2 | TRBV5-1 | CASSFNGGARETQYF | TGCGCCAGCAGCTTCAACGGGGGGGCCAGGGAGACCCAGTACTTC
few | TRBJ1-3 | NA | TRBV12-3/TRBV12-4 | CASSASPEGNTIYF | TGTGCCAGCAGTGCCTCACCCGAGGGAAACACCATATATTTT
NA | TRBJ2-3 | NA | TRBV28 | CASSLSGGGEYF | TGTGCCAGCAGTTTATCTGGCGGGGGCGAGTATTTT
few | TRBJ2-1 | NA | TRBV6-2/TRBV6-3 | CASSYPVSGNEQFF | TGTGCCAGCAGTTACCCCGTGAGCGGGAATGAGCAGTTCTTC
many | TRBJ1-2 | NA | TRBV7-2 | CASSYPTGAGGFGYTF | TGTGCCAGCAGCTACCCGACGGGAGCCGGAGGGTTTGGCTACACCTTC
NA | TRBJ1-1 | NA | TRBV6-1 | CASTLLPVQKMNTEAFF | TGTGCCAGCACCCTATTGCCGGTTCAGAAAATGAACACTGAAGCTTTCTTT
NA | TRBJ2-3 | TRBD2 | TRBV6-2/TRBV6-3 | CASSYPSSGSTADTQYF | TGTGCCAGCAGTTATCCGTCTAGCGGGAGTACCGCAGATACGCAGTATTTT
NA | TRBJ1-5 | NA | TRBV28 | CASSFMLSNQPQHF | TGTGCCAGCAGTTTTATGCTGAGCAATCAGCCCCAGCATTTT
many | TRBJ1-5 | NA | TRBV7-4 | CASSLGDGGDQPQHF | TGTGCCAGCAGCTTAGGGGACGGGGGAGATCAGCCCCAGCATTTT
NA | TRBJ1-2 | NA | TRBV11-1 | CASSNRALSGYTF | TGTGCCAGCAGCAACCGGGCGCTCTCGGGCTACACCTTC
few | TRBJ2-1 | TRBD1 | TRBV24-1 | CATSDLHPRGRSYNEQFF | TGTGCCACCAGTGATTTGCATCCCAGGGGGCGATCCTACAATGAGCAGTTCTTC
NA | TRBJ2-7 | NA | TRBV27 | CASSIGRRGYEQYF | TGTGCCAGCAGTATCGGACGGCGGGGCTACGAGCAGTACTTC
NA | TRBJ2-7 | NA | TRBV10-3 | CAISLSDTFYEQYF | TGTGCCATCAGTCTTTCGGATACGTTCTACGAGCAGTACTTC
few | TRBJ1-1 | NA | TRBV12-3/TRBV12-4 | CASSRKGGHTEAFF | TGTGCCAGCAGTAGGAAGGGGGGGCACACTGAAGCTTTCTTT
NA | TRBJ1-6 | NA | TRBV19 | CASSPGRNNSPLHF | TGTGCCAGTAGTCCGGGACGGAACAATTCACCCCTCCACTTT
few | TRBJ2-7 | TRBD1 | TRBV5-1 | CASSSRTGEGEQYF | TGCGCCAGCAGCTCGAGGACAGGGGAAGGAGAGCAGTACTTC
NA | TRBJ1-4 | NA | TRBV12-5 | CASEKLFF | TGTGCTTCTGAAAAACTGTTTTTT
once | TRBJ2-1 | TRBD2 | TRBV11-2 | CASSPTWGGLAGYNEQFF | TGTGCCAGCAGTCCCACCTGGGGGGGACTAGCGGGCTACAATGAGCAGTTCTTC
few | TRBJ1-2 | NA | TRBV12-3/TRBV12-4 | CASSLSVYGYTF | TGTGCCAGCAGTTTATCAGTCTATGGCTACACCTTC
few | TRBJ1-1 | TRBD1 | TRBV7-9 | CASSPTGVRNTEAFF | TGTGCCAGCAGCCCAACAGGGGTGAGGAACACTGAAGCTTTCTTT
few | TRBJ2-7 | NA | TRBV20-1 | CSALSRDLTYEQYF | TGCAGTGCTCTCAGCCGGGACTTAACCTACGAGCAGTACTTC
once | TRBJ1-1 | NA | TRBV19 | CASSISRGNTEAFF | TGTGCCAGTAGTATATCGAGGGGTAACACTGAAGCTTTCTTT
NA | TRBJ1-1 | NA | TRBV2 | CASNRMPDQEAFF | TGTGCCAGCAACAGAATGCCCGACCAGGAAGCTTTCTTT
few | TRBJ2-3 | TRBD2 | TRBV12-3/TRBV12-4 | CASSLAGAGGTDTQYF | TGTGCCAGCAGTTTAGCGGGAGCGGGAGGCACAGATACGCAGTATTTT
NA | TRBJ2-4 | NA | TRBV4-2 | CASRSSEGSSNIQYF | TGTGCCAGCAGGAGTTCGGAGGGCAGTAGTAACATTCAGTACTTC
NA | TRBJ2-3 | TRBD2 | TRBV20-1 | CSARAGTSGRAYSKDTQYF | TGCAGTGCTAGAGCCGGGACTAGCGGGAGGGCCTATTCTAAAGATACGCAGTATTTT
NA | TRBJ2-7 | NA | TRBV10-2 | CASIEGVADSYEQYF | TGCGCCAGTATCGAAGGGGTAGCGGACTCCTACGAGCAGTACTTC